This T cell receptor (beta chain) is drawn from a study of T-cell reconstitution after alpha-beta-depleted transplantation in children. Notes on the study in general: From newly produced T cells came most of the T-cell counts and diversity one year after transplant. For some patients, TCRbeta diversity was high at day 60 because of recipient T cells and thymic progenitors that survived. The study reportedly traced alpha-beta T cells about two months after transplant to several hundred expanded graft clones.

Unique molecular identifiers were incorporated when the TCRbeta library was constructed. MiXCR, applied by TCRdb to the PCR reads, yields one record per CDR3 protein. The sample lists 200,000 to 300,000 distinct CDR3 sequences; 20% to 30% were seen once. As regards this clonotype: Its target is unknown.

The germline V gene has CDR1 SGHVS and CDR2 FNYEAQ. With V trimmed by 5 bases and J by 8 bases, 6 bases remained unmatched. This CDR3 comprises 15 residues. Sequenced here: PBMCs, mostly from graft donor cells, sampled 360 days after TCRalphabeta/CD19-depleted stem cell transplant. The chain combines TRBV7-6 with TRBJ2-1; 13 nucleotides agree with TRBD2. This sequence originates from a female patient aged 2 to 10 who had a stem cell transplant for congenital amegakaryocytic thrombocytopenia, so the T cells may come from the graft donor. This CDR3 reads CASSRLAGGFDEQFF. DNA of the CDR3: TGTGCCAGCAGCCGACTAGCGGGGGGTTTCGATGAGCAGTTCTTC.